This is a list of T cell receptor beta chains from one sample in a study of CD8 T cells in Susac syndrome. TCRdb processed the immunoSEQ multiplex PCR reads anew with MiXCR; each CDR3 protein has one entry. The top ten clones hold 0.093% of a sample with about 180,000 distinct CDR3 sequences, under 97% of them seen once. Sequenced input: CD4+ T cells from PBMCs. These receptors originate from a human donor with multiple sclerosis. Both conserved end residues are part of each CDR3. A D gene is named only where the DNA matches it firmly.

>TRBD1|TRBJ1-1|TRBV9
CASSRDSTEAFF
>TRBD1|TRBJ2-5|TRBV9
CASSVEGGRETQYF
>TRBD2|TRBJ2-5|TRBV18
CASSRLAGGQETQYF
>TRBD2|TRBJ2-5|TRBV7-6
CASSLLASGVLQETQYF
>TRBD2|TRBJ2-5|TRBV27
CASSLGLAGAVETQYF
>TRBD2|TRBJ2-5|TRBV20-1
CSARRGLDEETQYF
>TRBD1|TRBJ1-4|TRBV28
CASTTQGVREEKLFF
>TRBD1|TRBJ2-1|TRBV9
CASSASTGGHEQFF
>TRBD2|TRBJ2-5|TRBV25-1
CASTPAGGTETQYF
>TRBD1|TRBJ2-3|TRBV3-1
CASSLRGTGGLDTQYF
>TRBD1|TRBJ2-1|TRBV18
CASSPPSITGGTNEQFF
>NA|TRBJ2-7|TRBV28
CASSLGGLVYEQYF
>NA|TRBJ2-2|TRBV30
CAWSGAGELFF
>NA|TRBJ2-1|TRBV7-9
CASSLEASSSAGFF
>TRBD2|TRBJ2-7|TRBV20-1
CSASPSGFTYEQYF
>TRBD1|TRBJ1-2|TRBV20-1
CSARPDRDYGYTF
>NA|TRBJ2-6|TRBV30
CAWSGPGANVLTF
>NA|TRBJ1-2|TRBV18
CASSDRRGGQDFSTF
>TRBD2|TRBJ2-1|TRBV5-1
CASSSRTSGTRSYNEQFF
>NA|TRBJ1-1|TRBV7-2
CASSQNTEAFF
>NA|TRBJ2-5|TRBV18
CASSPLGTYQETQYF
>NA|TRBJ2-1|TRBV2
CASGTDPYNEQFF
>NA|TRBJ2-7|TRBV7-2
CASSLVGEQYF
>NA|TRBJ1-2|TRBV18
CASSRLQGNGYTF
>NA|TRBJ1-6|TRBV30
CAWTRSSTLHF
>NA|TRBJ1-2|TRBV20-1
CSARDHSGSNYGYTF
>NA|TRBJ1-5|TRBV10-3
CAIREESNQPQHF
>NA|TRBJ1-5|TRBV30
CAWSVMRVANQPQHF
>TRBD2|TRBJ2-7|TRBV20-1
CSATSPAGGVAEQYF
>NA|TRBJ1-1|TRBV28
CASSLAPEAFF
>TRBD2|TRBJ2-1|TRBV20-1
CSARVTSGGPSSYNEQFF
>TRBD1|TRBJ2-7|TRBV3-1
CASSQVGQGIYEQYF
>NA|TRBJ2-5|TRBV7-2
CASSLALARGETQYF
>NA|TRBJ1-2|TRBV20-1
CSAPPQGNYGYTF
>NA|TRBJ2-2|TRBV7-9
CASSPSWVFGELFF
>TRBD1|TRBJ1-2|TRBV6-2/TRBV6-3
CASSYSTGKEYGYTF
>TRBD1|TRBJ1-2|TRBV6-5
CASSGGTAYGYTF
>NA|TRBJ2-1|TRBV30
CAWSVLRGGEQFF
>TRBD1|TRBJ2-1|TRBV5-8
CASSGWGQGMDEQFF
>TRBD1|TRBJ1-2|TRBV6-6
CASSYQGAYGYTF
>NA|TRBJ1-5|TRBV2
CASSERYSNQPQHF
>NA|TRBJ2-7|TRBV7-8
CASSSQGGGQYF
>TRBD1|TRBJ1-6|TRBV28
CASSQGGSPLHF
>NA|TRBJ2-7|TRBV10-3
CAISESGYEQYF
>NA|TRBJ2-7|TRBV20-1
CSARDPVYEQYF
>NA|TRBJ2-7|TRBV2
CASSARDTSYEQYF
>TRBD1|TRBJ2-2|TRBV4-3
CASSRYIGGAENGELFF
>NA|TRBJ2-7|TRBV12-3/TRBV12-4
CASSLRLPPYEQYF
>NA|TRBJ2-6|TRBV7-6
CASSPTDSSGANVLTF
>NA|TRBJ2-3|TRBV11-2
CASSFGSGGDTQYF
>NA|TRBJ2-5|TRBV7-9
CASSFLREETQYF
>NA|TRBJ1-5|TRBV12-3/TRBV12-4
CASSLGQPWGQPQHF
>NA|TRBJ2-5|TRBV25-1
CASSYPRGWQETQYF
>NA|TRBJ2-5|TRBV3-1
CASSQLPGLPQETQYF
>NA|TRBJ1-2|TRBV30
CAWSAGVGNGYTF
>NA|TRBJ2-3|TRBV5-1
CASNGQLTDTQYF
>TRBD1|TRBJ2-2|TRBV20-1
CSARDRRTGNTGELFF
>NA|TRBJ2-2|TRBV28
CASNRRTGELFF
>NA|TRBJ1-2|TRBV30
CAWRWTDYGYTF